This T cell receptor beta chain was profiled in a study of T cells in Graves' hyperthyroidism and ophthalmopathy. The authors deemed Graves' hyperthyroidism stable absent ophthalmopathy progression within 18 months. Patients were aged 18 to 65, had disease duration under 2 months, and had newly diagnosed hyperthyroidism. Reasons for excluding patients were uncontrolled infection, other autoimmune disease, pregnancy or lactation. General study results and limits: Separating ophthalmopathy from stable hyperthyroidism was achieved by a 13 V-J model.

This clonotype was recorded at least ten times. Its cognate antigen is unknown. RNA transcripts gave rise to amplified TCR beta CDR3 regions. Initially, a first-round RT-PCR of the TCR CDR3 employed the HTBI primer set. TCRdb fed the multiplex PCR reads into MiXCR, producing one record per CDR3 protein. This table has about 570,000 distinct CDR3 sequences, 13% to 15% appearing once. The clonotype comes from a woman aged 40 to 55 with Graves' hyperthyroidism. The specimen was blood.

The DNA of the CDR3 is TGTGCCAGCAGTGAGCAGGGGGACACCGGGGAGCTGTTTTTT. The encoded protein is CASSEQGDTGELFF. The rearrangement uses TRBV6-1 and TRBJ2-2; TRBD1 matches at 7 bases. The CDR3 sequence is 14 residues long. The germline V gene encodes CDR1 MNHNS and CDR2 SASEGT. J gave up 3 bases and V 3 bases, and 1 base lay outside the gene matches.